This TCR beta chain was retrieved from a study of blood T cell repertoires in COVID-19. Study-level background: Samples taken during acute and convalescent COVID-19 were collected in the United States, Italy and Spain. The cDNA or gDNA used as material had been derived from T cells, B-cell-depleted T cells, or PBMCs.

Per the study methods: Quantification of nucleated cells was approximated via reference gene primer amplification. TCRdb keeps only in-frame clones here, not all; method: immunoSEQ multiplex PCR. V and J calls and clone size are those listed in that table; D and trimming were worked out from the DNA. The profile shows 80,000 to 95,000 clones, 87% of them singletons. The specimen sequenced was peripheral blood. The sequence was collected from a woman between 50 and 59 years old with active or convalescent COVID-19.

CDR3: CASSPIGNYGYTF. DNA of the CDR3: TGTGCCAGCAGCCCCATCGGTAACTATGGCTACACCTTC. The rearrangement links TRBV5-6 to TRBJ1-2, with unresolved D. CDR3 length: 13 amino acids. The V gene's germline CDR1 is SGHDT and CDR2 YYEEEE. The germline V and J ends were trimmed by 4 bases and 1 base, with 8 bases remaining between them.